This is a list of T cell receptor beta chains from one sample in a study of blood T cell repertoires in COVID-19. Data came from immunoSEQ multiplex PCR; TCRdb stores just in-frame clones and leaves some out. The table lists hundreds of thousands of clones, over 65% of them singletons. Sequencing input: peripheral blood. The receptors here all came from a woman between 65 and 79 years old with active or convalescent COVID-19. Each CDR3 is given with its conserved first and last residue. The D gene is left open where the match is weak. Some rows mark clone size as missing; the rest say once, few, many or name a class of expanded clone.

>TRBV19|NA|NA|TRBJ2-3
TGTGCCAGTACCACCGGGGTTTACACAGATACGCAGTATTTT
CASTTGVYTDTQYF
>TRBV5-4|TRBD2|NA|TRBJ2-5
TGTGCCAGCAGCTGGGGCGGACTAGCGGCCCAAGAGACCCAGTACTTC
CASSWGGLAAQETQYF
>TRBV18|NA|NA|TRBJ2-7
TGTGCCAGCTCACCATATGGCAGGGTTTGGTACTTC
CASSPYGRVWYF
>TRBV28|TRBD2|NA|TRBJ2-1
TGTGCCAGCAGCTCGGGGACTAGCGGGTCTGAGCAGTTCTTC
CASSSGTSGSEQFF
>TRBV6-4|TRBD1|NA|TRBJ1-1
TGTGCCAGCAGGGAATACAGGGGTGGCACTGAAGCTTTCTTT
CASREYRGGTEAFF
>TRBV7-9|TRBD2|NA|TRBJ2-5
TGTGCCAGCAGGAATACCGGGAGGCAGCAAGAGACCCAGTACTTC
CASRNTGRQQETQYF
>TRBV10-1|TRBD1|few|TRBJ1-6
TGCGCCAGCAGGGGGGGGACAGGGCTTTCACCCCTCCACTTT
CASRGGTGLSPLHF
>TRBV7-7|NA|NA|TRBJ2-2
TGTGCCAGCAGCTACCTGGGCGTGAACACCGGGGAGCTGTTTTTT
CASSYLGVNTGELFF
>TRBV6-5|TRBD1|NA|TRBJ1-2
TGTGCCAGCAGTTTAAGACAGGGACTTCCCTATGGCTACACCTTC
CASSLRQGLPYGYTF
>TRBV19|TRBD1|NA|TRBJ2-5
TGTGCCAGTAGTAATCCGGGACAGCTAAAGGAGACCCAGTACTTC
CASSNPGQLKETQYF
>TRBV29-1|NA|NA|TRBJ2-2
TGCAGCGTCTTCGGCACCGGGGAGCTGTTTTTT
CSVFGTGELFF
>TRBV19|NA|NA|TRBJ1-1
TGTGCCAGTAGTATACAGGGGTTTAGGGAAGCTTTCTTT
CASSIQGFREAFF
>TRBV9|TRBD2|NA|TRBJ2-5
TGTGCCAGCAGCGTAGGGGGGAGGGGAGAGACCCAGTACTTC
CASSVGGRGETQYF
>TRBV19|NA|NA|TRBJ1-1
TGTGCCAGTACCAGGGGTGTTGACACTGAAGCTTTCTTT
CASTRGVDTEAFF
>TRBV6-1|NA|NA|TRBJ2-7
TGTGCCAGCAGTGAAGCCTTCCCGGCGGAGTACACCTCCTACGAGCAGTACTTC
CASSEAFPAEYTSYEQYF
>TRBV5-6|TRBD1|NA|TRBJ1-2
TGTGCCAGCAGCCGGGGACAGGGGGCAGTCTATGGCTACACCTTC
CASSRGQGAVYGYTF
>TRBV7-8|NA|NA|TRBJ2-7
TGTGCCAGCAGCGAAAGACGCTCGGGCGAGCAGTACTTC
CASSERRSGEQYF
>TRBV5-4|NA|NA|TRBJ2-3
TGTGCCAGCAGCGCGCGGGGGCCCCAAGGAGATACGCAGTATTTT
CASSARGPQGDTQYF
>TRBV30|TRBD1|NA|TRBJ1-1
TGTGCCTGGACCCCGGGACAGGTGAACACTGAAGCTTTCTTT
CAWTPGQVNTEAFF
>TRBV7-2|TRBD2|NA|TRBJ2-5
TGTGCCAGCAGCCGGATGGGAAGCGGGGAGGAGACCCAGTACTTC
CASSRMGSGEETQYF
>TRBV14|NA|NA|TRBJ2-1
TGTGCCAGCAGCCGGTACGCGGGGAGCTCCTACAATGAGCAGTTCTTC
CASSRYAGSSYNEQFF
>TRBV29-1|NA|NA|TRBJ1-3
TGCAGCGTTGCTGCGGGAGCAGGAAACACCATATATTTT
CSVAAGAGNTIYF
>TRBV30|NA|NA|TRBJ2-3
TGTGCCTGGAAGCAAAAAAGTGGCACAGATACGCAGTATTTT
CAWKQKSGTDTQYF
>TRBV4-3|NA|NA|TRBJ1-6
TGCGCCAGCAGCCAAGACCGCGGCGATTCACCCCTCCACTTT
CASSQDRGDSPLHF
>TRBV21-1|NA|NA|TRBJ1-5
TGTGCCAGTAAGACTCGAGACGCCGGCATCTCTCGGATCAATCAGCCCCAGCATTTT
CASKTRDAGISRINQPQHF
>TRBV28|TRBD1|NA|TRBJ2-5
TGTGCCAGCAGTCCTACAGGGGTGGAGACCCAGTACTTC
CASSPTGVETQYF